The source of this TCR beta chain is a study of blood T cells in healthy people across ages. Study-level results: With age, beta diversity per million T cells declined roughly linearly, significantly by over 35. Conclusively comparing naive with antigen-experienced cells was impossible with unsorted PBMCs. Total diversity from one million sequenced T cells was likely underestimated.

On this clonotype: Its antigen is unidentified.

With 0 bases clipped from V and 10 bases from J, the junction kept 14 bases outside the gene matches. Germline assignment: CDR1 DFQATT and CDR2 SNEGSKA (reference sequence). The CDR3 length is 15 residues. Using a J-beta primer mix together with a sample-barcoded 5' primer, a second PCR was run for roughly 6 to 12 cycles. Each CDR3 protein is one row after TCRdb ran MiXCR on the 5' RACE reads. This repertoire shows over 1,500,000 distinct CDR3 sequences, roughly 52% found once; its top ten account for approximately 2.1%. Each sample yielded at least 5 micrograms of PBMC total RNA. The chain has TRBV20-1 and TRBJ1-1, with 7 bases that match TRBD1. The sequenced sample was blood. The clonotype comes from a middle-aged woman in good health. The CDR3 DNA reads TGCAGTGCTAGAGATTCGTACAGGGGCCATAGGGGAGCTTTCTTT. Its translation: CSARDSYRGHRGAFF.